The clone carrying this T cell receptor beta chain has a handful of counts. No antigen is known for it. This sample is drawn from a study of CD8 T cells in ankylosing spondylitis. Study findings and constraints: What appeared characteristic of ankylosing spondylitis blood was a TCR beta motif of 7 or 8 highly homologous variants. Matched ankylosing spondylitis synovial fluid reportedly contained a significantly enriched population of disease-linked clones.

TCRdb analysed the 5' RACE reads with MiXCR anew, one entry per CDR3 protein. This table has fewer than 450,000 distinct CDR3 sequences, roughly 17% appearing once. The V end was cut by 0 bases, the J end by 2 bases, with 11 bases between. Germline lookup yields CDR1 ENHRY and CDR2 SYGVKD. CDR3 length: 15 residues. The genes are TRBV10-3 and TRBJ2-7, with TRBD1 as a possible D gene (5 bases). The TCR was taken from a male donor with ankylosing spondylitis. The sample comprised blood, either unsorted or a sorted T cell fraction (not recorded which). The CDR3 DNA reads as TGTGCCATCAGTGAGTCCGTAAAGGGGACCTACGAGCAGTACTTC. This codes for CAISESVKGTYEQYF.